The sequence of this T cell receptor (beta chain) was determined in a study of lymphopenia after photon versus proton radiotherapy. Assay: immunoSEQ multiplex PCR; the TCRdb copy retains only in-frame clones and omits some. The repertoire has over 25,000 clones, roughly 90% of them found once; the top ten carry 0.75% to 0.9%. CDR1 and CDR2 (germline): SNHLY, FYNNEI. CDR3 length: 17 amino acids. V dropped 4 bases and J dropped 0 bases, with 19 bases sitting between them. The origin of this receptor is a woman in her fifties or sixties with cholangiocarcinoma. The J gene is TRBJ2-7, the V gene TRBV2, with D possibly matching TRBD2 (5 bases). The material was peripheral blood, obtained from a patient treated with photon-based radiotherapy. CDR3 region: CASSGIELARSSYEQYF. CDR3 DNA sequence: TGTGCCAGCAGTGGGATTGAATTAGCGAGAAGCTCCTACGAGCAGTACTTC.